Sequencing of this T cell receptor beta chain was carried out in a study of long-term antiretroviral therapy in people with HIV. Study observations and caveats: Upon ART, diversity increased but remained lower than transplant donor controls.

On this clone itself: Its specificity is not known.

CDR3 length: 17 residues. Germline CDR1 reads SGHDT; CDR2 reads YYEEEE. Germline trimming cut 2 bases from V and 4 bases from J; bases unmatched to any gene: 12. The authors ran the immunoSEQ assay, v3.0, at survey level. TCRdb's copy holds only in-frame clones and misses some; the assay was immunoSEQ multiplex PCR. The sample includes tens of thousands of clones, 93% of them seen just once. V gene TRBV5-6 combines with J gene TRBJ2-5, with 9 bases matching TRBD1. The specimen was unsorted PBMCs, collected almost 6.6 years after starting antiretroviral therapy. The clonotype was recovered from a woman aged 40 to 50 with HIV. This CDR3 reads CASSFLATTGGGETQYF. CDR3 in DNA: TGTGCCAGCAGCTTCCTGGCTACGACAGGGGGGGGAGAGACCCAGTACTTC. Variable domain in full (rest from reference TRBV5-6 and TRBJ2-5): DAGVTQSPTHLIKTRGQQVTLRCSPKSGHDTVSWYQQALGQGPQFIFQYYEEEERQRGNFPDRFSGHQFPNYSSELNVNALLLGDSALYLCASSFLATTGGGETQYFGPGTRLLVL.